This TCR beta chain was profiled in a study of cytomegalovirus exposure and HLA in healthy donors. Overall study findings and caveats: Usually a TCR sequence was rare, but some public TCRs were found in many donors. In vitro assays verified that a few CMV-associated chains recognized CMV antigens specifically.

Clones were sequenced by immunoSEQ multiplex PCR, and TCRdb holds only the in-frame ones, with some missing. The sample has roughly 180,000 clones, roughly 86% seen once. The CDR3 length is 14 residues. The J segment lost 6 bases and the V segment lost 3 bases, leaving 4 bases of the junction unmatched. The germline V gene encodes CDR1 KGHSH and CDR2 LQKENI. A note on this clone: Its cognate antigen is unknown.

The J gene is TRBJ2-1, the V gene TRBV18; TRBD2 agrees at 8 bases. This sequence was found in a man aged 25 to 40 in good health and CMV-seropositive. The sample consisted of PBMCs. CDR3 nucleotide sequence: TGTGCCAGCTCACCCCCACTAGCGGCCAATGAGCAGTTCTTC. Encoded protein: CASSPPLAANEQFF.